This record concerns one T cell receptor (beta chain) sequence. Its cognate antigen has yet to be identified. Base qualities are missing; no much larger clone stands one base away. This sample stems from a study of blood T cell repertoires in COVID-19 (dated by TCRdb to the early 2020s). Regarding the study in general: The collaborator samples originated in the United States, Italy and Spain and spanned the acute and convalescent phases of COVID-19. Nearly every sample came with metadata listing a de-identified subject ID, COVID-19 status, age in years and sex. Where available, HLA class I and class II types were taken from metadata supplied by the sample provider and were not determined by assay-based typing. Subjects who had been exposed to COVID-19, were actively infected with it, or had recovered from it provided the deeply sampled blood TCRbeta repertoires that made up the dataset. The repertoires were released in a freely available public database meant as a resource for research on the immune response to SARS-CoV-2. Samples were obtained from the ongoing ImmuneRACE study (first 160 participants) and from about 1,300 subjects provided by 6 global collaborators. The material from the prospective study consisted of cDNA or gDNA derived from T cells, B-cell-depleted T cells, or PBMCs.

TCRbeta CDR3 regions were amplified from genomic DNA by means of the immunoSEQ Assay, a bias-controlled multiplex PCR. On the authors' methods: Within the assay, amplification of reference gene primers was used to estimate how many nucleated cells each sample contained. Sequence reads were collapsed and filtered to measure the absolute abundance of every unique TCRbeta CDR3 rearrangement. For each sample, productive Simpson clonality was calculated as the square root of Simpson's diversity index over productive rearrangements. The source is immuneACCESS, and TCRdb retained only in-frame sequences with V and J called. Part of the clones is not carried over; for the studies checked, unresolved V genes explain less than half of this, and the remainder is unexplained. The V and J calls and clone size come from that table; D and trimming were worked out from the DNA. The sample includes around 310,000 clones, with approximately 87% observed a single time. Of the sample, 4% falls within the top ten clones.

Study-level results and caveats: The amount of clinical and demographic metadata varied by source and participant and was provided uncurated.

Each collaborating institution followed its own protocols to collect whole blood in K2EDTA tubes. For TCRbeta analysis, collaborators shipped samples in one of three forms: frozen whole blood, isolated PBMCs, or DNA extracted from either of those sample types. The germline V gene (reference sequence) supplies CDR1 PRHDT and CDR2 FYEKMQ. The junction shows trimming of 0 bases on V and 4 bases on J, and the gene matches do not reach 3 bases of it. From cysteine to phenylalanine, the CDR3 is 15 amino acids long. The CDR3 DNA has 45 bases and is translated from base 1. This chain joins TRBV13 to TRBJ2-1, with 7 bases matching TRBD1. This TCR was sampled from a woman aged 45-60 years with active or convalescent COVID-19. Sequencing was performed on peripheral blood. The CDR3 protein sequence reads: CASSLGRGTYNEQFF. The nucleotides read TGTGCCAGCAGCTTAGGCAGGGGGACGTACAATGAGCAGTTCTTC.